This T cell receptor (beta chain) stems from a study of blood T cell repertoires in COVID-19. This CDR3 spans 16 amino acids. With 1 base removed from V and 2 bases from J, the gap between germline ends came to 12 bases. From germline, CDR1 is SGHNT and CDR2 YENEEA. Assay: immunoSEQ multiplex PCR; the TCRdb copy retains only in-frame clones and omits some. The repertoire holds around 73,000 clones, 70% to 85% seen once, with roughly 4.2% in the top ten. This receptor was identified in a woman aged 60-75 years with acute or convalescent COVID-19. The sample was peripheral blood. This chain uses TRBV11-3 with TRBJ2-1, with a tentative D call TRBD2 (7 bases). Written as DNA, the CDR3 is TGTGCCAGCAGCTTAGCGGGGGGCGGCCCCTACAATGAGCAGTTCTTC. This encodes CASSLAGGGPYNEQFF.